Listed below are T cell receptor beta chains from one sample, sequenced in a study of response to subunit inactivated influenza vaccine. In TCRdb, the RT-PCR reads were re-called with MiXCR into one record per CDR3 protein. The table shows around 760,000 distinct CDR3 sequences, with more than 11% occurring only once. Sample: PBMCs from blood, taken roughly 2 weeks before vaccination. These receptors were obtained from a man aged 50-60 years who received an inactivated influenza vaccine. The CDR3 runs from the conserved cysteine through the conserved F or W. The D gene is left open where the match is weak. Clone size is shown for a subset of rows, as once, few, many or a class of expanded clone.

v_gene	d_gene	abundance	j_gene	CDR3nt	CDR3aa
TRBV15	TRBD1	few	TRBJ2-7	TGTGCCACCAGCAGAGATGGGACAGCCTACGAGCAGTACTTC	CATSRDGTAYEQYF
TRBV24-1	-	few	TRBJ2-5	TGTGCCACCAGTGAGCTAGGGGGGCCAGCGGGGAAAGAGACCCAGTACTTC	CATSELGGPAGKETQYF
TRBV5-1	TRBD1	many	TRBJ2-7	TGCGCCAGCAGCGGGACAGGAGGCGGCGACGAGCAGTACTTC	CASSGTGGGDEQYF
TRBV20-1	TRBD1	-	TRBJ1-2	TGCAGTGCTAGAGATGACCTACAGGGGCGATTCAACTATGGCTACACCTTC	CSARDDLQGRFNYGYTF
TRBV7-2	TRBD1	many	TRBJ2-4	TGTGCCAGCAGCGGGACAGGTCGACCCAAAAACATTCAGTACTTC	CASSGTGRPKNIQYF
TRBV6-1	-	many	TRBJ2-1	TGTGCCAGCAGCAAAACAGGAGGCTCCTACAATGAGCAGTTCTTC	CASSKTGGSYNEQFF
TRBV3-1	TRBD1	few	TRBJ1-2	TGTGCCAGCAGCCAGGTCCAGGGGGTCTACTATGGCTACACCTTC	CASSQVQGVYYGYTF
TRBV20-1	TRBD1	few	TRBJ1-1	TGCAGTGCTAGAGATCCGGACAGGGGTTCCTACACTGAAGCTTTCTTT	CSARDPDRGSYTEAFF
TRBV7-9	TRBD1	-	TRBJ2-1	TGTGCCAGCAGCCCATTGAGGGACAGGGCCTCCAATGAGCAGTTCTTC	CASSPLRDRASNEQFF
TRBV6-2/TRBV6-3	-	-	TRBJ2-7	TGTGCCAGCAGTGCAATGACTAACGCCTACGAGCAGTACTTC	CASSAMTNAYEQYF
TRBV4-1	TRBD2	-	TRBJ2-5	TGCGCCAGGATAACTAGCGAAGAGACCCAGTACTTC	CARITSEETQYF
TRBV20-1	TRBD2	few	TRBJ2-1	TGCAGTGCTGCAAGCGGGAGACTCACCTACAATGAGCAGTTCTTC	CSAASGRLTYNEQFF
TRBV3-1	-	-	TRBJ2-7	TGTGCCAGCAGCCAAGGTTCGGGGAACTACTACGAGCAGTACTTC	CASSQGSGNYYEQYF
TRBV7-2	TRBD2	-	TRBJ2-3	TGTGCCAGCAGCTTAAGCGGGAGGGCCCTCAGTACGCAGTATTTT	CASSLSGRALSTQYF
TRBV20-1	TRBD1	few	TRBJ2-5	TGCAGTGCTAGAGGAAGGGGACAGGGAGAGACCCAGTACTTC	CSARGRGQGETQYF
TRBV6-5	-	few	TRBJ2-2	TGTGCCAGCAGAGATTCCACCGGGGAGCTGTTTTTT	CASRDSTGELFF
TRBV7-9	-	many	TRBJ2-1	TGTGCCAGTGAGAGGACGAGCAACAATGAGCAGTTCTTC	CASERTSNNEQFF
TRBV4-3	-	few	TRBJ2-2	TGCGCCAGCAGCCAATTACAGGGTCTATGGACCGGGGAGCTGTTTTTT	CASSQLQGLWTGELFF
TRBV6-5	-	few	TRBJ2-5	TGTGCCAGCGGAGAAGACCAAGAGACCCAGTACTTC	CASGEDQETQYF
TRBV18	TRBD2	few	TRBJ2-5	TGTGCCAGCTCACAGCGACTAGCGGGGTGGCTGGGGACCCAGTACTTC	CASSQRLAGWLGTQYF
TRBV20-1	-	few	TRBJ2-3	TGCAGTGCTAGAGGCGCTAGCGTCTCGGGGACGCAGTATTTT	CSARGASVSGTQYF
TRBV15	-	many	TRBJ2-5	TGTGCCACCAGCCGGGACAAACAAGAGACCCAGTACTTC	CATSRDKQETQYF
TRBV7-2	-	-	TRBJ2-5	TGTGCCAGCAGCTTAGTCGGGGAGAAGTACTTC	CASSLVGEKYF
TRBV20-1	-	-	TRBJ2-6	TGCAGTGCTACCGGGATTTTCTCTGGGGCCAACGTCCTGACTTTC	CSATGIFSGANVLTF
TRBV5-6	TRBD1	few	TRBJ2-5	TGTGCCAGCAGCTTGGTCCCGACAGGGGTAGAGACCCAGTACTTC	CASSLVPTGVETQYF
TRBV7-9	TRBD2	few	TRBJ2-7	TGTGCCAGCAGCCCCACTAGCGTCGTCCTCTACGAGCAGTACTTC	CASSPTSVVLYEQYF
TRBV12-3/TRBV12-4	-	-	TRBJ1-5	TGTGCCAGCAGTCCCCGTCCCAGCAATCAGCCCCAGCATTTT	CASSPRPSNQPQHF
TRBV19	-	few	TRBJ2-7	TGTGCCAGTAGTAGCCGGGACCCCGAGCAGTACTTC	CASSSRDPEQYF
TRBV20-1	-	-	TRBJ2-1	TGCAGTGCTAGCGGGTTGGCTGAGCAGTTCTTC	CSASGLAEQFF
TRBV4-3	TRBD1	-	TRBJ2-1	TGCGCCAGCAGCCAAGAGGGAGGACAGGGGTACAATGAGCAGTTCTTC	CASSQEGGQGYNEQFF
TRBV15	-	-	TRBJ2-1	TGTGCCACCAGCAGAAGTACTAATTCCTACAATGAGCAGTTCTTC	CATSRSTNSYNEQFF
TRBV5-1	-	few	TRBJ1-3	TGCGCCAGCAGCTTGTCCCCAGCGGACTCTGGAAACACCATATATTTT	CASSLSPADSGNTIYF
TRBV12-3/TRBV12-4	-	many	TRBJ2-3	TGTGCCAGCAGTTTGAGGAGGGCAACCACAGATACGCAGTATTTT	CASSLRRATTDTQYF
TRBV30	-	many	TRBJ2-7	TGTGCCTGGAGTGTAGGTCGGGCCTACGAGCAGTACTTC	CAWSVGRAYEQYF
TRBV7-9	TRBD2	few	TRBJ2-5	TGTGCCAGCAGCCCGGGACTAGCGGGGCGAGGGGAGACCCAGTACTTC	CASSPGLAGRGETQYF
TRBV2	-	-	TRBJ2-1	TGTGCCAGCAGTGAAAGAGGCGTCAATGAGCAGTTCTTC	CASSERGVNEQFF
TRBV7-2	TRBD1	-	TRBJ2-3	TGTGCCAGCAGATTGACAGGGACAGATACGCAGTATTTT	CASRLTGTDTQYF
TRBV12-3/TRBV12-4	-	-	TRBJ2-7	TGTGCCAGCAGTTTCCGCGGGATCTCCTACGAGCAGTACTTC	CASSFRGISYEQYF
TRBV6-1	-	few	TRBJ2-3	TGTGCCAGCAGGCAAACGGGACGCACAGATACGCAGTATTTT	CASRQTGRTDTQYF
TRBV12-3/TRBV12-4	-	-	TRBJ2-4	TGTGCCAGCAGTTTAGACCTTAGAAAGAGGGCCAAAAACATTCAGTACTTC	CASSLDLRKRAKNIQYF
TRBV14	-	many	TRBJ2-1	TGTGCCAGCAGCCAAGACAGGTCCCCCTACAATGAGCAGTTCTTC	CASSQDRSPYNEQFF
TRBV12-3/TRBV12-4	-	once	TRBJ2-2	TGTGCCAGCACTGCAGCTGGGGCGAGCACCGGGGAGCTGTTTTTT	CASTAAGASTGELFF